Listed below are T cell receptor beta chains from one sample, sequenced in a study of cytomegalovirus exposure and HLA in healthy donors. Sequenced by immunoSEQ multiplex PCR; TCRdb stores in-frame clones only, minus some. The sample lists 130,000 or so clones, around 82% occurring once. The sequenced sample was PBMCs. The source is a man aged 50 to 59 in good health and CMV-seronegative. Each CDR3 is given with its conserved first and last residue. Fields, in order: J gene, V gene, CDR3 protein.

TRBJ2-1 TRBV18 CASSETGLAPYNEQFF
TRBJ2-3 TRBV27 CASRREVARTDTQYF
TRBJ2-7 TRBV7-8 CASSLLAGSYEQYF
TRBJ2-7 TRBV7-8 CASSRLPSSYEQYF
TRBJ2-3 TRBV2 CASSELFSGRDTQYF
TRBJ2-3 TRBV7-8 CASSPDRERDTQYF
TRBJ2-5 TRBV27 CASSLMGAGETQYF
TRBJ1-1 TRBV6-6 CASSYRSRGDTEAFF
TRBJ2-5 TRBV28 CASSPRGRQETQYF
TRBJ1-2 TRBV30 CAWSAGQRSYGYTF
TRBJ2-5 TRBV2 CASSPGQYQETQYF
TRBJ2-7 TRBV6-5 CASSYDRFSYEQYF
TRBJ1-1 TRBV6-6 CAGQTRVNTEAFF
TRBJ2-7 TRBV7-8 CASSETGKYEQYF
TRBJ2-5 TRBV7-2 CASSKLPVRETQYF
TRBJ1-3 TRBV7-3 CASSLMGSSGNTIYF
TRBJ2-3 TRBV28 CASKKATDTQYF
TRBJ2-5 TRBV28 CASQPGTVKGTQYF
TRBJ2-3 TRBV7-2 CASSWTSGAGDTQYF
TRBJ1-1 TRBV5-4 CASSLVEGAEAFF
TRBJ2-7 TRBV10-1 CASSDGGTGGREQYF
TRBJ2-3 TRBV5-1 CASSLGQGAADTQYF
TRBJ1-5 TRBV5-1 CASSLVPDQPQHF
TRBJ2-1 TRBV7-3 CASSLWAYNEQFF
TRBJ2-1 TRBV27 CASSPFRDEQFF
TRBJ1-2 TRBV7-2 CASSLGQGTGGYTF
TRBJ2-7 TRBV5-1 CASSYDRANVGEQYF
TRBJ2-7 TRBV7-8 CASSSYRTGGDEQYF
TRBJ1-1 TRBV19 CASSMGRGSEAFF
TRBJ2-1 TRBV10-3 CAISPIRGQGGNEQFF
TRBJ2-5 TRBV2 CASSGFRETQYF
TRBJ1-3 TRBV15 CATSREDTPNTIYF
TRBJ2-7 TRBV28 CASREEDSEQYF
TRBJ2-7 TRBV19 CASSIGGGSHEQYF
TRBJ2-3 TRBV28 CASSFTSQQGTDTQYF
TRBJ2-7 TRBV5-4 CASSFPTSLEQYF
TRBJ2-7 TRBV28 CASSLGGQGNYEQYF
TRBJ2-2 TRBV19 CASSIGTGDTGELFF
TRBJ1-4 TRBV2 CASSEVNEKLFF
TRBJ2-3 TRBV5-4 CASSPGQGSADTQYF
TRBJ2-3 TRBV6-1 CASSVTGLNADTQYF
TRBJ2-1 TRBV2 CASNSYPGGASNEQFF
TRBJ1-1 TRBV6-6 CASSFGTGSLITEAFF
TRBJ2-5 TRBV29-1 CSVDGVGETQYF
TRBJ2-1 TRBV6-6 CASSQLAGSAYNEQFF
TRBJ1-1 TRBV28 CASSLGDRASAVNTEAFF
TRBJ1-3 TRBV11-2 CAVGPMTGGNTIYF
TRBJ1-5 TRBV6-5 CASRTRDRDNQPQHF
TRBJ2-3 TRBV6-5 CASSYSGGVADTQYF
TRBJ2-1 TRBV5-5 CASSSGTGITNEQFF
TRBJ1-1 TRBV18 CASSPSAQSGDAFF
TRBJ2-3 TRBV14 CASSQDLVGATQYF
TRBJ1-2 TRBV29-1 CSVEASPDYGYTF
TRBJ2-2 TRBV7-9 CASSANSGYDGELFF